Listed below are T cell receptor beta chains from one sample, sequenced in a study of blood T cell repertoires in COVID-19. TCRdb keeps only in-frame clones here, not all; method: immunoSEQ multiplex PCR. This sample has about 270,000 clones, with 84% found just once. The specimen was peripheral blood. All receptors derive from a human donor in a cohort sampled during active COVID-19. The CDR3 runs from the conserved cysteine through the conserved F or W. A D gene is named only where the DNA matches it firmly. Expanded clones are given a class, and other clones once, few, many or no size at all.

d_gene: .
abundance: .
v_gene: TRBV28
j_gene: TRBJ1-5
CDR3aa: CASTRLSNQPQHF
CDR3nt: TGTGCCAGCACCAGACTAAGCAATCAGCCCCAGCATTTT

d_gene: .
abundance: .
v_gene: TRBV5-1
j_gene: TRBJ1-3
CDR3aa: CASSAGTYSLVDTIYF
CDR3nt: TGCGCCAGCAGCGCTGGGACTTACTCTCTGGTTGACACCATATATTTT

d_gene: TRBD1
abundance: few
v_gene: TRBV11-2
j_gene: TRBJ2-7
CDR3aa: CASSSHLRDRAEQYF
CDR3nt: TGTGCCAGCAGCTCCCACCTCCGGGACAGGGCCGAGCAGTACTTC

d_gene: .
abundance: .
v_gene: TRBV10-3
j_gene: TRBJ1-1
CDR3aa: CAISEEGDTEAFF
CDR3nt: TGTGCCATCAGTGAAGAGGGCGACACTGAAGCTTTCTTT

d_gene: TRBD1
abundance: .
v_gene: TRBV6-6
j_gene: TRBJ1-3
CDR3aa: CASRGTGASRNTIYF
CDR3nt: TGTGCCAGCAGAGGGACAGGGGCCAGCCGAAACACCATATATTTT

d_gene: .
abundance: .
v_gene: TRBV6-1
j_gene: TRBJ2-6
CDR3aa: CASSDRVSGANVLTF
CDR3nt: TGTGCCAGCAGTGACAGGGTCTCTGGGGCCAACGTCCTGACTTTC

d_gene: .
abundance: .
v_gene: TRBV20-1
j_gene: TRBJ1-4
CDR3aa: CSAFLNEKLFF
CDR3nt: TGCAGTGCCTTCCTAAATGAAAAACTGTTTTTT

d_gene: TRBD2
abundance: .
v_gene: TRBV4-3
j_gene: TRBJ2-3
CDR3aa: CASSQTGLAGPDTQYF
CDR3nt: TGCGCCAGCAGCCAAACGGGACTAGCGGGGCCAGATACGCAGTATTTT

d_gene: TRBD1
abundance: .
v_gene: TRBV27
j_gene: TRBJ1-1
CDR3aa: CASSPIGQGARVTEAFF
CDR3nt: TGTGCCAGCAGCCCTATCGGGCAGGGGGCGCGCGTGACTGAAGCTTTCTTT

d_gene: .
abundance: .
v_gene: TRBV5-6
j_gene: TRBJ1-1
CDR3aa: CASSLYRAEAFF
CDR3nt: TGTGCCAGCAGCTTGTACAGGGCTGAAGCTTTCTTT

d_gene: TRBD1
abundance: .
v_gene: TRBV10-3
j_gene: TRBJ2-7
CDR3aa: CAISWGQGRNEQYF
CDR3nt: TGTGCCATCAGCTGGGGACAGGGGCGGAACGAGCAGTACTTC

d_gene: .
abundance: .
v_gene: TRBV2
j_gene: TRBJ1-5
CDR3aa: CASSVQGGQPQHF
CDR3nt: TGTGCCAGCAGTGTTCAGGGAGGCCAGCCCCAGCATTTT

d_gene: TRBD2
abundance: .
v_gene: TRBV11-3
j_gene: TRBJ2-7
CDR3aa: CASSYGGGYEQYF
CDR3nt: TGTGCCAGCAGCTATGGCGGGGGCTACGAGCAGTACTTC

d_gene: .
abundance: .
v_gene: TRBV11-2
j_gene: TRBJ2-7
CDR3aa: CASSRPEGTYEQYF
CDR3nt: TGTGCCAGCAGCCGCCCGGAGGGAACCTACGAGCAGTACTTC

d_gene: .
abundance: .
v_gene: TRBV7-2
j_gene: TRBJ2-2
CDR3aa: CASSFYRELIPGELFF
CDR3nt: TGTGCCAGCAGCTTTTATAGGGAGTTGATACCCGGGGAGCTGTTTTTT